This T cell receptor beta chain originates from a study of neurological immune-mediated disorders. General study results and limits: The level of TCR clonal expansion was highest in patients with HTLV-1-associated myelopathy and lowest in multiple sclerosis, where it fell below the level seen in healthy controls. There were no CDR3 amino acid sequences shared by expanded clones across subjects, a result suggesting private repertoires in all groups.

This clonotype has at least ten counts. Its antigen is as yet unknown. The junction does not match germline at one end; this may be a read error. Synthesis of cDNA was performed by 5'RACE using 10-nucleotide random UMIs. TCRdb reprocessed the 5' RACE reads via MiXCR and lists one record per CDR3 protein. The sample consists of 20,000 or so distinct CDR3 sequences, roughly 10% of them appearing once. This TCR was sampled from a woman aged 45-59 years in good health. Sequencing was done on a sample of CD8+ T cells from blood.

The CDR3 DNA reads as TGCAGTGCTTATACCGGCTTCATTCCGGACTTC. This sequence encodes CSAYTGFIPDF. This chain links TRBV20-1 with TRBJ2-4; D uncertain. Looked up from germline, CDR1 is DFQATT and CDR2 is SNEGSKA (reference sequence). The CDR3 runs 11 residues.